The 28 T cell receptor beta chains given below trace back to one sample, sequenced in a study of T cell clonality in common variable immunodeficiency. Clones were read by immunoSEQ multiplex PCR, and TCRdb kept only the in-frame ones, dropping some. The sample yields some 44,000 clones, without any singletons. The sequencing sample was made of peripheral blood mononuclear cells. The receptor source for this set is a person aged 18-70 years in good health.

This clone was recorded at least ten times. CDR3 DNA, as far as it was read: TGCAGTGCTAGGAGATTCAGCGGGGGTTTCAATGAG. Encoded protein: CSARRFSGGFNE. From start to end, the CDR3 is CSARRFSGGFNEQFF. The V gene is TRBV20-1, the J gene TRBJ2-1, with 8 bases matching TRBD2. Read data end 3 residues before the CDR3 end; the end is taken from the germline J gene. With V trimmed by 3 bases and J by 6 bases, 10 bases remained unmatched. Germline-derived CDR1 and CDR2 are DFQATT and SNEGSKA (reference sequence). The CDR3 is 15 amino acids.

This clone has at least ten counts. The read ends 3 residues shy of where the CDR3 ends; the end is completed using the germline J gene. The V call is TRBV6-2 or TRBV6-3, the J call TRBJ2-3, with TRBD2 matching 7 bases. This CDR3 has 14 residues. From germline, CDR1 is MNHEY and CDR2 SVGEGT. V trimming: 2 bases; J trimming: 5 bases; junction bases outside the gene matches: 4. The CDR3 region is CASSYAGEVDTQYF. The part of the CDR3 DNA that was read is TGTGCCAGCAGTTACGCGGGGGAAGTAGATACG.

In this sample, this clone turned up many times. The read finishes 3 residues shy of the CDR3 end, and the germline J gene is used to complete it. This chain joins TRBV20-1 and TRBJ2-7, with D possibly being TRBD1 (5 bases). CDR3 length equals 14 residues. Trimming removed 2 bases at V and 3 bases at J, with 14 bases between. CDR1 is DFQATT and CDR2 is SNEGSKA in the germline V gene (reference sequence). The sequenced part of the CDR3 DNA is TGCAGTGCTAGACGTCAGGGTGGGCGCTACGAG. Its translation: CSARRQGGRYE. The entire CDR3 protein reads CSARRQGGRYEQYF.

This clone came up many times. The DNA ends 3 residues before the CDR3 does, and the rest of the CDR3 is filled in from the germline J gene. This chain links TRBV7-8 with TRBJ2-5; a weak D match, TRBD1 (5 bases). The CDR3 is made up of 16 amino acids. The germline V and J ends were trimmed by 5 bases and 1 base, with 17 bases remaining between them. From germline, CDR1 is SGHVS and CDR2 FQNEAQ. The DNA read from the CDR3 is TGTGCCAGCAGCCCAGCCGGCCTAGGGGCCCAAGAGACC. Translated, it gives CASSPAGLGAQET. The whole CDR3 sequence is CASSPAGLGAQETQYF.

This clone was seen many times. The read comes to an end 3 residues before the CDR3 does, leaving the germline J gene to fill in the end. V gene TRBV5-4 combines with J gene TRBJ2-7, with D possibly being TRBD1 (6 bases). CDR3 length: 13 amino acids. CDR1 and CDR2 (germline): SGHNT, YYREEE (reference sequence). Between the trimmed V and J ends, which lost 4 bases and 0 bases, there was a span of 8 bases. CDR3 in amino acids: CASSRDTSYEQYF. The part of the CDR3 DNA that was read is TGTGCCAGCAGCCGGGACACCTCCTACGAG.

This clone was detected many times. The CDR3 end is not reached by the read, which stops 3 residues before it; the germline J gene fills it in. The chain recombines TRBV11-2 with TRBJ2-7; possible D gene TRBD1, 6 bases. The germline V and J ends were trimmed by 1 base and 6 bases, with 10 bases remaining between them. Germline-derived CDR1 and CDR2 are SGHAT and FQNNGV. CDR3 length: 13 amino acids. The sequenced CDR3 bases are TGTGCCAGCAGCTTAGGACAGGCCCTCGAG. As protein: CASSLGQALE. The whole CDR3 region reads CASSLGQALEQYF.

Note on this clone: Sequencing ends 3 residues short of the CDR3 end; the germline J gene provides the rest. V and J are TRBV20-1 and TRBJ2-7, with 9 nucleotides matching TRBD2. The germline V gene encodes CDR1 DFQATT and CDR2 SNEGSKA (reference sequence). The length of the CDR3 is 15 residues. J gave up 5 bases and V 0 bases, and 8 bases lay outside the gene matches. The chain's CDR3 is CSARDVASGTNEQYF. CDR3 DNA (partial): TGCAGTGCTAGAGATGTCGCTAGCGGGACCAACGAG.

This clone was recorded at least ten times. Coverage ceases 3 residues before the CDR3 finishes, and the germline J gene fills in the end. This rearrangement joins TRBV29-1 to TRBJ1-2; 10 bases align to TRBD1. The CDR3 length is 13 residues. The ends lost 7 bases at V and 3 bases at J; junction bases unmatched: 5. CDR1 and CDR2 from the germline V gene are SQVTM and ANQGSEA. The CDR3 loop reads CSAPTGGYYGYTF. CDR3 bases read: TGCAGCGCTCCGACAGGGGGCTACTATGGC.

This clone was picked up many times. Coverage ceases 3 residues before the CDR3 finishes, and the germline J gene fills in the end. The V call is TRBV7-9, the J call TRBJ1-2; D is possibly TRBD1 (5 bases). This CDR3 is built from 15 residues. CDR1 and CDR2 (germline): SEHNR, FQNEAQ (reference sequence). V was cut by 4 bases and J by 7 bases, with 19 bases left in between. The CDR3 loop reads CASSSTAPGYGGYTF. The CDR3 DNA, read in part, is TGTGCCAGCAGCTCGACCGCCCCAGGGTACGGTGGC. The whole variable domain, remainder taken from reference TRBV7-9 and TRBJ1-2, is DTGVSQNPRHKITKRGQNVTFRCDPISEHNRLYWYRQTLGQGPEFLTYFQNEAQLEKSRLLSDRFSAERPKGSFSTLEIQRTEQGDSAMYLCASSSTAPGYGGYTFGSGTRLTVV.

CDR3: CASSFGGGEKLFF. The CDR3 DNA, read in part, is TGTGCCAGCAGCTTCGGGGGGGGAGAAAAA. The V and J genes are TRBV5-8 and TRBJ1-4; D possibly corresponds to TRBD1 (5 bases). Coverage ceases 3 residues before the CDR3 finishes, and the germline J gene fills in the end. The V end lost 2 bases, the J end lost 8 bases, and 10 bases lay between the germline ends. The CDR3 has 13 residues. The V gene's germline CDR1 is SGHTS and CDR2 YDEGEE.

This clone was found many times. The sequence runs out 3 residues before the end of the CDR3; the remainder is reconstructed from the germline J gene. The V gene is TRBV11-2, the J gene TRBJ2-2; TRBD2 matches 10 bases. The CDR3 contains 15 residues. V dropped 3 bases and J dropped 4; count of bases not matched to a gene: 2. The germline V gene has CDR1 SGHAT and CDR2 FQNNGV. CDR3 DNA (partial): TGTGCCAGCAGCTTTGGGACTAGCGTCACCGGGGAG. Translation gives CASSFGTSVTGE. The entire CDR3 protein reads CASSFGTSVTGELFF.

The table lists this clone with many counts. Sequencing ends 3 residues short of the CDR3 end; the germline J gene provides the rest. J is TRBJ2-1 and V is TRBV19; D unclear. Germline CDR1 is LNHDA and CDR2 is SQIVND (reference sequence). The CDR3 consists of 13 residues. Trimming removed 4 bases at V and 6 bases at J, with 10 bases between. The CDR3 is CASSSWAGNEQFF. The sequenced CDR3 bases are TGTGCCAGTAGTAGTTGGGCAGGCAATGAG. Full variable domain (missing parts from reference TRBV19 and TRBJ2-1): DGGITQSPKYLFRKEGQNVTLSCEQNLNHDAMYWYRQDPGQGLRLIYYSQIVNDFQKGDIAEGYSVSREKKESFPLTVTSAQKNPTAFYLCASSSWAGNEQFFGPGTRLTVL.

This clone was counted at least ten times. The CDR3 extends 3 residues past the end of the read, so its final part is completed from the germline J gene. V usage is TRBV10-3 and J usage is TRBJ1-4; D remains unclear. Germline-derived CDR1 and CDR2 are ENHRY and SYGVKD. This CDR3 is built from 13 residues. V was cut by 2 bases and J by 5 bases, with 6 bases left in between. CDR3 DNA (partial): TGTGCCATCAGTGAGCCAAGGAATGAAAAA. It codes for CAISEPRNEK. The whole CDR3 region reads CAISEPRNEKLFF.

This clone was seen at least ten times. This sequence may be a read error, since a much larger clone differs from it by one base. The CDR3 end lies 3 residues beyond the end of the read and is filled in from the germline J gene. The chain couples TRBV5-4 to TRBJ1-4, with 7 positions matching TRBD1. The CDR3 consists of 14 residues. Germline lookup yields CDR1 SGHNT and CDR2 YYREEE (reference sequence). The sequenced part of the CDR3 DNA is TGTACCAGCAGCCCCGGGACAGAAAATGAAAAA. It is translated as CTSSPGTENEK. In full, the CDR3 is CTSSPGTENEKLFF.

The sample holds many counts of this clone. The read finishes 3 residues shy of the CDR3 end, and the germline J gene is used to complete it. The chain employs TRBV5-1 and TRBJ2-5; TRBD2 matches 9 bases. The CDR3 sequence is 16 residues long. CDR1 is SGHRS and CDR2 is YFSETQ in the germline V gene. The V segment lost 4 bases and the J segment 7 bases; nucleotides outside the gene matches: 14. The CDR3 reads CASSPGGGGADGTQYF. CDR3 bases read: TGCGCCAGCAGCCCCGGGGGCGGGGGGGCCGATGGGACC.

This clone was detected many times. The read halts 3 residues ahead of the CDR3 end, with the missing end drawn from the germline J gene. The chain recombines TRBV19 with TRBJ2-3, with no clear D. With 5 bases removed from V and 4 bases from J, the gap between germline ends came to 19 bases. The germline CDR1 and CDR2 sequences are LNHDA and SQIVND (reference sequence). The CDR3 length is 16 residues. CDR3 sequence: CASSVNRVLVADTQYF. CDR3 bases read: TGTGCCAGTAGTGTCAATAGGGTTTTGGTTGCAGATACG.

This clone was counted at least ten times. The CDR3 sequence is CASSLTSGQTYEQYF. The covered CDR3 bases are TGTGCCAGCAGCTTAACGTCGGGACAGACCTACGAG. The rearrangement joins TRBV11-2 to TRBJ2-7, with 7 positions matching TRBD1. The CDR3 end is not reached by the read, which stops 3 residues before it; the germline J gene fills it in. Germline V gene lookup returns CDR1 SGHAT and CDR2 FQNNGV. The CDR3 extends over 15 amino acids. V trimming: 2 bases; J trimming: 2 bases; junction bases outside the gene matches: 6. Drawing the rest from reference TRBV11-2 and TRBJ2-7, the complete variable domain is EAGVAQSPRYKIIEKRQSVAFWCNPISGHATLYWYQQILGQGPKLLIQFQNNGVVDDSQLPKDRFSAERLKGVDSTLKIQPAKLEDSAVYLCASSLTSGQTYEQYFGPGTRLTVT.

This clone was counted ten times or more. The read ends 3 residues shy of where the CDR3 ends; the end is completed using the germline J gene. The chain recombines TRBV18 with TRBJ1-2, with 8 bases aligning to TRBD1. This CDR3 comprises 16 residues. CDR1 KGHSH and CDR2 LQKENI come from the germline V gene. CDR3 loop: CASSPAGGAERMGYTF. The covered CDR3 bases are TGTGCCAGCTCACCAGCAGGGGGCGCAGAAAGGATGGGC.

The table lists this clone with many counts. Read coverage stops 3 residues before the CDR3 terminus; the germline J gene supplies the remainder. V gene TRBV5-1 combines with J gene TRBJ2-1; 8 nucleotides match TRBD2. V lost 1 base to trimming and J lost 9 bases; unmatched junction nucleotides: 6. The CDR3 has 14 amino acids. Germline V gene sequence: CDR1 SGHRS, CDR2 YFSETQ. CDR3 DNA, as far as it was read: TGCGCCAGCAGCTTGTCCAGGGCGGGGGGTGAG. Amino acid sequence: CASSLSRAGGE. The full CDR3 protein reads CASSLSRAGGEQFF.

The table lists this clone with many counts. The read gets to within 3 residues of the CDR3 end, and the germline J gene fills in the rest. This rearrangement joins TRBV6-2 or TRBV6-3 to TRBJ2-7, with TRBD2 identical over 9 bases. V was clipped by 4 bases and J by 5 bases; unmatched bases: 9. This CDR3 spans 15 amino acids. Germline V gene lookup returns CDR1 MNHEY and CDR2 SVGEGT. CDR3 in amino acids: CASSSSSGGGNEQYF. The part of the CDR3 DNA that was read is TGTGCCAGCAGTTCGAGTAGCGGGGGAGGCAACGAG.

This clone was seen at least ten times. Partial CDR3 DNA: TGTGCCAGCAGCCCCAGCGGGAGTTACAGCGAG. Residues: CASSPSGSYSE. The whole CDR3 protein is CASSPSGSYSEQYF. The rearrangement links TRBV5-4 to TRBJ2-7; 8 nucleotides match TRBD2. The sequenced fragment ends 3 residues before the CDR3 boundary, so the rest is inferred from the germline J gene. The CDR3 covers 14 residues. Germline CDR1 SGHNT, CDR2 YYREEE (reference sequence). Trimming cost V 4 bases and J 6 bases; bases outside gene matches: 9.

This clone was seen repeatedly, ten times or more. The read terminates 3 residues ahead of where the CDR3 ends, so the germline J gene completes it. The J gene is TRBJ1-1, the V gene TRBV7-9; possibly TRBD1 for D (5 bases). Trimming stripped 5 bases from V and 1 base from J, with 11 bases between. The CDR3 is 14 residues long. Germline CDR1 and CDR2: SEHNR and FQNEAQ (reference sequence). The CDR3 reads CASSLGGENTEAFF. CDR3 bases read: TGTGCCAGCAGCCTTGGAGGGGAGAACACTGAA.

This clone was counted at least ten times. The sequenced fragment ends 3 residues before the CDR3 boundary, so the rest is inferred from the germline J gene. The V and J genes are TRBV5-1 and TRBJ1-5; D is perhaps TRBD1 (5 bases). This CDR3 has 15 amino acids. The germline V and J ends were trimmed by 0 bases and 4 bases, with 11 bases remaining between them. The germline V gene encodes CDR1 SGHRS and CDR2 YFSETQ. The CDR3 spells CASSLGDSLNQPQHF. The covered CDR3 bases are TGCGCCAGCAGCTTGGGAGACAGCCTAAATCAGCCC. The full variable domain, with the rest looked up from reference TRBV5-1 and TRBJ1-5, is KAGVTQTPRYLIKTRGQQVTLSCSPISGHRSVSWYQQTPGQGLQFLFEYFSETQRNKGNFPGRFSGRQFSNSRSEMNVSTLELGDSALYLCASSLGDSLNQPQHFGDGTRLSIL.

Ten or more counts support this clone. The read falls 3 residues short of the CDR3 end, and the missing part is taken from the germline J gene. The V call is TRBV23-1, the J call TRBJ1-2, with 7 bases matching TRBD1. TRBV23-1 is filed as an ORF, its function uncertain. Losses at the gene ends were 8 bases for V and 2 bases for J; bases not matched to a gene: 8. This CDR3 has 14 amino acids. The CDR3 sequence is CASRTRTGNYGYTF. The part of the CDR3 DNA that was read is TGCGCCAGCCGGACTCGGACAGGAAACTATGGC.

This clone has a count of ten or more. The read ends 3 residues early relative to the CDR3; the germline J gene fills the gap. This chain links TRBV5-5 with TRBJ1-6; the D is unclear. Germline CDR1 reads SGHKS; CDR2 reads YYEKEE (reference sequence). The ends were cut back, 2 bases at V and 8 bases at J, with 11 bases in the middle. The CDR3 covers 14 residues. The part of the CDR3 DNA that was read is TGTGCCAGCAGCTTCGCCGGGTTCGATTCACCC. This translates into CASSFAGFDSP. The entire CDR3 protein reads CASSFAGFDSPLHF.

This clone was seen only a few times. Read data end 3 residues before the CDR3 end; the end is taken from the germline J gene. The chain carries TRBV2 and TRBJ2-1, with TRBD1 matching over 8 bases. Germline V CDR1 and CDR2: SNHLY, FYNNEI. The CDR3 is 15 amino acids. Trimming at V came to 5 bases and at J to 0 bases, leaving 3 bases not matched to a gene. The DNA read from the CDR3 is TGTGCCAGCAGTCCCGGGACAGGCTCCTACAATGAG. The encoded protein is CASSPGTGSYNE. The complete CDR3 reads CASSPGTGSYNEQFF.

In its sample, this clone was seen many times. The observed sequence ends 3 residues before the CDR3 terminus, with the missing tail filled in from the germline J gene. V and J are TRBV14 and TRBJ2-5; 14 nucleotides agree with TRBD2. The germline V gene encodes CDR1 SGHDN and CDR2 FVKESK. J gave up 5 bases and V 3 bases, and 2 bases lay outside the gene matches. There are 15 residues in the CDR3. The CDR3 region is CASSQGLAGVETQYF. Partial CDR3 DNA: TGTGCCAGCAGCCAGGGACTAGCGGGGGTGGAGACC.

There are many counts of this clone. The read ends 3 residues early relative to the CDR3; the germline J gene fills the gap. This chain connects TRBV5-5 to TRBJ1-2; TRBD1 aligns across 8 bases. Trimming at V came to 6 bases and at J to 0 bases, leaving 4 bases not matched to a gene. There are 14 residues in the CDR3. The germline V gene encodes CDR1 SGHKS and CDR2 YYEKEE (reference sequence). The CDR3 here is CASKTGEANYGYTF. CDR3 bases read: TGTGCCAGCAAGACAGGGGAGGCTAACTATGGC. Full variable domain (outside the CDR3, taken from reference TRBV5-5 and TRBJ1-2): DAGVTQSPTHLIKTRGQQVTLRCSPISGHKSVSWYQQVLGQGPQFIFQYYEKEERGRGNFPDRFSARQFPNYSSELNVNALLLGDSALYLCASKTGEANYGYTFGSGTRLTVV.